The T cell receptor beta chain described here comes from a study of cytomegalovirus exposure and HLA in healthy donors. Overall study findings and caveats: Diagnosis of cytomegalovirus status made by the classifier reportedly showed high specificity and sensitivity. In a later analysis, first-cohort TCR clusters were found to tend to co-occur in the 120 or so validation repertoires.

The table came from immunoSEQ multiplex PCR; TCRdb's copy has only in-frame clones and leaves some out. The profile shows over 200,000 clones, around four fifths of them singletons. Germline CDR1 reads ENHRY; CDR2 reads SYGVKD. This CDR3 contains 16 residues. J was trimmed by 8 bases and V by 4 bases; bases with no gene match: 14. On this clone: What it binds is not known.

Sequencing was done on a sample of PBMCs. The sequence was obtained from a woman aged 18 to 35 in good health and CMV-seronegative. The V call is TRBV10-3, the J call TRBJ2-1; 7 nucleotides line up with TRBD2. The CDR3 coding sequence is TGTGCCATCAGTGGGCCAACGGGGGAGGGCCGTGATGAGCAGTTCTTC. Protein: CAISGPTGEGRDEQFF.